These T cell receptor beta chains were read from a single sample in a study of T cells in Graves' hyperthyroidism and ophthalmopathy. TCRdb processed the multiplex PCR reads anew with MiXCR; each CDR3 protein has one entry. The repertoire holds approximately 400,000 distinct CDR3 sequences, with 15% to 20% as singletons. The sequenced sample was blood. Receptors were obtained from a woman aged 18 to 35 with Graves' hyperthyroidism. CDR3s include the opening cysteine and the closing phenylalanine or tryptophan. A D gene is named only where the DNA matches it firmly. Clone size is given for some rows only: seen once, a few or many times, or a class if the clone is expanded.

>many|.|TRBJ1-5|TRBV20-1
TGCAGTGCTAAACACAACCCCAATCAGCCCCAGCATTTT
CSAKHNPNQPQHF
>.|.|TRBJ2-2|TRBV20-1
TGCAGTGCCGGCGAACGGGGGCGCGACACCGGGGAGCTGTTTTTT
CSAGERGRDTGELFF
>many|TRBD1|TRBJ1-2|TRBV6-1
TGTGCCAGCAGACCGGGACAGGGGGCTTTAGGCTACACCTTC
CASRPGQGALGYTF
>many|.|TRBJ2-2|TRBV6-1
TGTGCCAGCACCCTCACGGTAGCGTTCGACACCGGGGAGCTGTTTTTT
CASTLTVAFDTGELFF
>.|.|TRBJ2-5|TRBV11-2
TGTGCCAGCAGCTTGAGGGGCAGATTAGACCTAGAGACCCAGTACTTC
CASSLRGRLDLETQYF
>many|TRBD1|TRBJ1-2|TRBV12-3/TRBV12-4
TGTGCCAGCGGGACAGGGGCTCCCGGGGGTGGCTACACCTTC
CASGTGAPGGGYTF
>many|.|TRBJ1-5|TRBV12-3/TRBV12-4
TGTGCCAGCAGTTTAGGGGGGATTAGTCAGCCCCAGCATTTT
CASSLGGISQPQHF
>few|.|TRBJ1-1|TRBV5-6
TGTGCCAGCAGCTTGCTGACTAGAATGAACACTGAAGCTTTCTTT
CASSLLTRMNTEAFF
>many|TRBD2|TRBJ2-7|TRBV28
TGTGCCAGCAGCCCCACGGGACTAGCGCTCTACGAGCAGTACTTC
CASSPTGLALYEQYF
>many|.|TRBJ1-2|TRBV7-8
TGTGCCAGCAGCTTAGCATCCGGGCGGTTCATAGATGGCTACACCTTC
CASSLASGRFIDGYTF
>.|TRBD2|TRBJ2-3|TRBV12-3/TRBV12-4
TGTGCCAGCAGTTCCCCCCTAGCGGGGGGGCCGGATACGCAGTATTTT
CASSSPLAGGPDTQYF
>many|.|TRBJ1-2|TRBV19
TGTGCCAGTACCATCCCCCGGGACCTCTATGGCTACACCTTC
CASTIPRDLYGYTF
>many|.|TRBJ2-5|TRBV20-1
TGCAGTGCGGAACTAGGACCCAAAGAGACCCAGTACTTC
CSAELGPKETQYF
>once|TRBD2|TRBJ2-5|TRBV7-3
TGTGCCAGCAGCTTGACTGGGACTAGCGGGAGAGGGACCCAGTACTTC
CASSLTGTSGRGTQYF
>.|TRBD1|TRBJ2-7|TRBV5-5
TGTGCCAGCAGTTCAACAGGGGGCTGGGAGCAGTACTTC
CASSSTGGWEQYF
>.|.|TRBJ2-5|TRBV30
TGTGCCTGGAGTGTTGGGAGCGGCCAGTACTTC
CAWSVGSGQYF
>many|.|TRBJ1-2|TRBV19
TGTGCCAGTAGTATATCATATCCAGATGGCTACACCTTC
CASSISYPDGYTF
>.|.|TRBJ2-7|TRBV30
TGTGCCTGGGATCCGGGACAAACCTACGAGCAGTACTTC
CAWDPGQTYEQYF
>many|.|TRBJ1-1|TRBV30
TGTGCCTTGACAGAAGGTTACACTGAAGCTTTCTTT
CALTEGYTEAFF
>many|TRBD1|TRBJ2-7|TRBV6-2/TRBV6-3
TGTGCCAGCAGTTACTTTCAGGGGGCGCGGGAGCAGTACTTC
CASSYFQGAREQYF
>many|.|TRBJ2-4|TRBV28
TGTGCCGAGGGAACCAAAAACATTCAGTACTTC
CAEGTKNIQYF
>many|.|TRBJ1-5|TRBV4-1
TGCGCCAGCAGCGACACAGGTAGTAGCAATCAGCCCCAGCATTTT
CASSDTGSSNQPQHF
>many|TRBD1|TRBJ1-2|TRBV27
TGTGCCAGCAGTCCCACCACCACAGGGGTCTATGGCTACACCTTC
CASSPTTTGVYGYTF
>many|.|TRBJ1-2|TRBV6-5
TGTGCCAGCAGTTACGTCGGAAACTATGGCTACACCTTC
CASSYVGNYGYTF
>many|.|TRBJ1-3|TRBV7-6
TGTGCCAGCAGCCCCGATCGGCCCTCTGGAAACACCATATATTTT
CASSPDRPSGNTIYF
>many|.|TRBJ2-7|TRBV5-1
TGCGCCAGCAGCTTGCTGCGGGGCTCCTACGAGCAGTACTTC
CASSLLRGSYEQYF
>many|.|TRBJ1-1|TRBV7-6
TGTGCCAGCAGCCTTGGATGGGGAAACACTGAAGCTTTCTTT
CASSLGWGNTEAFF
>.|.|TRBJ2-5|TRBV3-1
TGTGCCAGCAGCCAAGATAGTCTCGGAAAAGAGACCCAGTACTTC
CASSQDSLGKETQYF
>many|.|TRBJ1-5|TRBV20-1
TGCAGTGCTATCAAGACATTGAATCAGCCCCAGCATTTT
CSAIKTLNQPQHF
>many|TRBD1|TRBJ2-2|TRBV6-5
TGTGCCAGCAGTTACACCCTCGGGACAGGGATCTCGGGGGAGCTGTTTTTT
CASSYTLGTGISGELFF
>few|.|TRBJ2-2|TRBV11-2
TGTGCCAGCAGCCCCGGCGAGGGGTCACCGAACACCGGGGAGCTGTTTTTT
CASSPGEGSPNTGELFF
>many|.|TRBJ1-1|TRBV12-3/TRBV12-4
TGTGCCAGCAGTTTACGAGCGAACACTGAAGCTTTCTTT
CASSLRANTEAFF
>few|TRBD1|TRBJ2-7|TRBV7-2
TGTGCCTGCAGCTCAGCCGGGACAGCTCTGTACGAGCAGTACTTC
CACSSAGTALYEQYF
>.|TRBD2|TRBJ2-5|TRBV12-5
TGTGCTAGTGGCCCAGACTCACCATTGACTAGCGGGGGGGAGACCCAGTACTTC
CASGPDSPLTSGGETQYF
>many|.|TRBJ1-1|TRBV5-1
TGCGCCAGCAGCTTGTCCTATGTGGGACATCAAAACACTGAAGCTTTCTTT
CASSLSYVGHQNTEAFF
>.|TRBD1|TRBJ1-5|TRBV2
TGTGCCAGCACATCGGACAGGGGGGGACATCAGCCCCAGCATTTT
CASTSDRGGHQPQHF
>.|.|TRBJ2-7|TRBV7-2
TGTGCCAGCAGCGCCCTGAGCTCCTACGAGCAGTACTTC
CASSALSSYEQYF
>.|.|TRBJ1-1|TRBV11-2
TGTGCCAGCAGCTTGGGTTGGACGGTCACTGAAGCTTTCTTT
CASSLGWTVTEAFF
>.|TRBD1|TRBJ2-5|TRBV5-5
TGCGCCAGCAGTAGGGACAGGGGGCACGAGACCCAGTACTTC
CASSRDRGHETQYF
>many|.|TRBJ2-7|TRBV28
TGTGCCAGCAGTTTAGCCGGGACGGTGTCCTACGAGCAGTACTTC
CASSLAGTVSYEQYF
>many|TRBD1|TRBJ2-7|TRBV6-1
TGTGCCAGCAGTCTTCCCGACAGGGGCTCCTACGAGCAGTACTTC
CASSLPDRGSYEQYF
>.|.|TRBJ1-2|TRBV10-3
TGTGCCATCAGCCTCGGGACGGTTAATGGCTACACCTTC
CAISLGTVNGYTF